The next 21 T cell receptor beta chains were all read from a single sample in a study of control samples from healthy donors and cancer patients. TCRdb's table, derived via immunoSEQ multiplex PCR, lists solely in-frame clones and lacks some. The sample holds tens of thousands of clones; roughly 84% are singletons and the top ten take about 15%. Sequencing was carried out using blood. These receptor sequences come from a man aged 50 or older in good health.

This chain connects TRBV9 to TRBJ2-5; TRBD2 agrees at 8 bases. V lost 3 bases, J lost 5 bases, and 18 bases stayed unmatched. The CDR3 loop spans 18 amino acids. Germline CDR1 is SGDLS and CDR2 is YYNGEE. The CDR3: CASSAASGSGRVSETQYF. DNA of the CDR3: TGTGCCAGCAGCGCCGCGAGTGGGAGCGGGAGAGTTTCGGAGACCCAGTACTTC.

A remark on this clone: The sample contains more than one DNA sequence encoding this CDR3. The chain has TRBV2 and TRBJ1-2, with D possibly being TRBD1 (6 bases). The CDR3 is 13 residues long. Germline V gives CDR1 SNHLY, CDR2 FYNNEI. V lost 1 base and J 4 bases, leaving 7 bases between the germline ends. CDR3 DNA sequence: TGTGCCAGCAGTGAAGAAGGGGGCTATGGCTACACCTTC. It specifies CASSEEGGYGYTF.

The rearrangement uses TRBV7-9 and TRBJ2-7, with 12 nucleotides matching TRBD2. This CDR3 contains 14 residues. Germline V gene sequence: CDR1 SEHNR, CDR2 FQNEAQ (reference sequence). V was pared by 2 bases and J by 6 bases, with 2 bases of the junction left unmatched. The CDR3 is CASSLMGLAGEQYF. CDR3 DNA: TGTGCCAGCAGCTTAATGGGACTAGCGGGCGAGCAGTACTTC.

The chain couples TRBV5-1 to TRBJ2-5, with 9 bases fitting TRBD2. V lost 1 base to trimming and J lost 2 bases; unmatched junction nucleotides: 6. Germline V gives CDR1 SGHRS, CDR2 YFSETQ. The CDR3 spans 16 residues. The CDR3 region is CASSLSAGGKQETQYF. CDR3 sequence (DNA): TGCGCCAGCAGCTTGTCCGCGGGAGGGAAACAAGAGACCCAGTACTTC.

This clone was detected only a few times. The chain uses TRBV19 and TRBJ1-6, with D possibly being TRBD1 (6 bases). The CDR3 sequence is 15 residues long. Looked up from germline, CDR1 is LNHDA and CDR2 is SQIVND (reference sequence). Trimming took 5 bases from V and 10 from J, leaving 18 bases between them. DNA of the CDR3: TGTGCCAGTAGTCAATCGGGGACATCAGGCTCACCCCTCCACTTT. Protein product: CASSQSGTSGSPLHF.

This rearrangement joins TRBV5-1 to TRBJ1-1, with unresolved D. Germline CDR1 SGHRS, CDR2 YFSETQ. The CDR3 consists of 13 residues. The V and J ends lost 5 bases and 2 bases respectively, with 10 bases between them. CDR3 sequence reads: CASRSSENTEAFF. The CDR3 nucleotides are TGCGCCAGCAGATCTTCAGAAAACACTGAAGCTTTCTTT.

The CDR3 region has the DNA TGTGCCAGCAGCTCGTTACTTGGGACAGGGGTTGGCGGCTACACCTTC. This sequence encodes CASSSLLGTGVGGYTF. The J gene is TRBJ1-2, the V gene TRBV7-2; 10 bases align to TRBD1. This CDR3 spans 16 amino acids. Trimming removed 4 bases from V and 8 bases from J; junction bases left unmatched: 13. CDR1 is SGHTA and CDR2 is FQGNSA in the germline V gene.

V is TRBV12-3 or TRBV12-4 and J is TRBJ1-2, with 7 bases identical to TRBD1. J gave up 6 bases and V 7 bases, and 8 bases lay outside the gene matches. The CDR3 covers 13 residues. The CDR3 reads CASTRQGSDGYTF. The CDR3 nucleotides are TGTGCCAGCACACGACAGGGTTCGGATGGCTACACCTTC.

The DNA of the CDR3 is TGTGCCAGCAGTTACTCTTACCACAGGGCCACCTACGAGCAGTACTTC. Translation: CASSYSYHRATYEQYF. The V gene is TRBV6-5, the J gene TRBJ2-7; weak D call: TRBD1 (6 bases). This CDR3 is built from 16 residues. Trimming pared 0 bases from V and 2 bases from J, leaving 14 bases between. The germline V gene has CDR1 MNHEY and CDR2 SVGAGI.

The chain carries TRBV4-1 and TRBJ2-2; 14 positions match TRBD2. The germline gives CDR1 MGHRA, CDR2 YSYEKL. The CDR3 has 16 amino acids. Germline trimming cut 4 bases from V and 5 bases from J; bases unmatched to any gene: 3. The CDR3 bases are TGCGCCAGCAGCCGCGGACTAGCGGGAGGTACCGGGGAGCTGTTTTTT. It translates to CASSRGLAGGTGELFF.

CDR3 amino acids: CASSLSGRRIGELFF. For the CDR3, the DNA is TGTGCCAGCAGCTTAAGCGGGAGACGGATCGGGGAGCTGTTTTTT. The V gene is TRBV7-2, the J gene TRBJ2-2, with 8 bases aligning to TRBD2. Germline V lookup: CDR1 SGHTA, CDR2 FQGNSA. This CDR3 comprises 15 residues. V lost 2 bases and J lost 7; bases outside the gene matches: 6.

This clone was picked up one time. This sequence joins TRBV14 and TRBJ1-3; unclear D gene. The CDR3 consists of 16 residues. Germline CDR1 is SGHDN and CDR2 is FVKESK. Trimming removed 0 bases from V and 4 bases from J, with 13 bases in between. CDR3 sequence: CASSQDPGELGNTIYF. In DNA form, the CDR3 reads TGTGCCAGCAGCCAAGATCCAGGAGAACTGGGAAACACCATATATTTT. Based on the CDR3 plus reference TRBV14 and TRBJ1-3, the full variable domain is EAGVTQFPSHSVIEKGQTVTLRCDPISGHDNLYWYRRVMGKEIKFLLHFVKESKQDESGMPNNRFLAERTGGTYSTLKVQPAELEDSGVYFCASSQDPGELGNTIYFGEGSWLTVV.

The rearrangement joins TRBV7-2 to TRBJ1-3; D uncertain. The CDR3 runs 12 residues. Trimming pared 5 bases from V and 3 bases from J, leaving 5 bases between. Germline V CDR1 and CDR2: SGHTA, FQGNSA. Here the CDR3 reads CASSASGNTIYF. DNA of the CDR3: TGTGCCAGCAGCGCCAGTGGAAACACCATATATTTT.

This clone was seen a handful of times. The J gene is TRBJ1-5, the V gene TRBV11-2, with D unresolved. Germline values: CDR1 SGHAT, CDR2 FQNNGV. CDR3 length: 13 amino acids. Trimming pared 1 base from V and 4 bases from J, leaving 5 bases between. In DNA form, the CDR3 reads TGTGCCAGCAGCTTAGGTCTAAATCAGCCCCAGCATTTT. Residues: CASSLGLNQPQHF.

CDR3 nucleotides: TGCAGCGTTTACGGGACTAGCGGAAAAAACAATGAGCAGTTCTTC. It specifies CSVYGTSGKNNEQFF. V and J are TRBV29-1 and TRBJ2-1; TRBD2 aligns across 11 bases. V dropped 5 bases and J dropped 5; count of bases not matched to a gene: 8. Germline CDR1 reads SQVTM; CDR2 reads ANQGSEA. This CDR3 comprises 15 residues.

V gene TRBV3-1 (or the pseudogene TRBV3-2) combines with J gene TRBJ2-3, with 11 bases fitting TRBD2. Losses at the gene ends were 3 bases for V and 6 bases for J; bases not matched to a gene: 2. CDR1 and CDR2 from the germline V gene are LGHDT and YNNKEL (reference sequence). The CDR3 sequence is 14 residues long. The CDR3: CASSQWTSGDTQYF. As DNA, the CDR3 is TGTGCCAGCAGCCAGTGGACTAGCGGGGATACGCAGTATTTT.

This clone appeared once. The chain carries TRBV2 and TRBJ1-2; D ambiguous. The germline CDR1 and CDR2 sequences are SNHLY and FYNNEI. With 1 base removed from V and 4 bases from J, the gap between germline ends came to 10 bases. The CDR3 is 14 amino acids. The CDR3 DNA sequence: TGTGCCAGCAGTGAAGTTGTGGGGTCCTATGGCTACACCTTC. Translating gives CASSEVVGSYGYTF.

The chain joins TRBV10-3 to TRBJ2-2; the match to TRBD1 covers 11 bases. CDR1 and CDR2 (germline): ENHRY, SYGVKD. V lost 10 bases and J lost 7; bases outside the gene matches: 11. CDR3 length: 15 amino acids. In nucleotides, the CDR3 is TGTGCCAGTTACCTTGGGACAGGGGGTCACGGGGAGCTGTTTTTT. Its protein is CASYLGTGGHGELFF.

The rearrangement uses TRBV27 and TRBJ2-7, with D tentatively TRBD1 (6 bases). V was trimmed by 4 bases and J by 6 bases, leaving 13 bases between them. The CDR3 is made up of 13 amino acids. Germline V lookup: CDR1 MNHEY, CDR2 SMNVEV (reference sequence). CDR3 residues: CASSSHRDGEQYF. CDR3 nucleotide sequence: TGTGCCAGCAGTTCACACAGGGATGGCGAGCAGTACTTC.

The rearrangement links TRBV30 to TRBJ2-1; the D is unclear. V lost 2 bases and J lost 1, with 12 bases in between. The CDR3 loop spans 15 amino acids. Germline V gene lookup returns CDR1 GTSNPN and CDR2 SVGIG (reference sequence). CDR3: CAWSSRPASYNEQFF. The CDR3 region has the DNA TGTGCCTGGAGTAGTAGGCCTGCTTCCTACAATGAGCAGTTCTTC.

This clone was seen a few times. This rearrangement joins TRBV7-9 to TRBJ1-4, with 7 bases identical to TRBD1. V gave up 6 bases and J gave up 8 bases; unmatched junction bases: 12. CDR1 and CDR2 from the germline V gene are SEHNR and FQNEAQ (reference sequence). The CDR3 has 15 amino acids. The CDR3 DNA reads TGTGCCAGCAGACCGGGACAGTCGCTAAGGGAAAAACTGTTTTTT. This encodes CASRPGQSLREKLFF.